The next 15 T cell receptor beta chains were all read from a single sample in a study of T cell changes during pregnancy in multiple sclerosis. Sequenced by immunoSEQ multiplex PCR; TCRdb stores in-frame clones only, minus some. The table lists tens of thousands of clones, 90% of them singletons. The sample here was peripheral blood, taken in the third trimester of pregnancy. The source is a female donor in good health, enrolled as a control in a pregnancy study.

V and J are TRBV7-2 and TRBJ1-4, with D possibly TRBD1 on 5 matching bases. The CDR3 runs to 14 residues. The V gene lost 2 bases and the J gene lost 8 bases, with 12 bases spanning the gap. Per germline, CDR1 SGHTA and CDR2 FQGNSA. CDR3 DNA sequence: TGTGCCAGCAGCTTAACCGGGGGAGGAGAAAAACTGTTTTTT. This sequence encodes CASSLTGGGEKLFF. The variable domain in full, completed from reference TRBV7-2 and TRBJ1-4, reads GAGVSQSPSNKVTEKGKDVELRCDPISGHTALYWYRQSLGQGLEFLIYFQGNSAPDKSGLPSDRFSAERTGGSVSTLTIQRTQQEDSAVYLCASSLTGGGEKLFFGSGTQLSVL.

This chain uses TRBV7-8 with TRBJ2-3, with 10 bases fitting TRBD2. The CDR3 has 18 residues. V trimming: 1 base; J trimming: 0 bases; junction bases outside the gene matches: 7. Per the germline V gene, CDR1 is SGHVS and CDR2 is FQNEAQ. The CDR3 here is CASSLGVSGGLSTDTQYF. CDR3 coding DNA: TGTGCCAGCAGCTTAGGGGTTAGCGGGGGGCTCAGCACAGATACGCAGTATTTT.

This clone is a singleton in its sample. The genes are TRBV5-1 and TRBJ1-1, with D perhaps matching TRBD1 (5 bases). Germline CDR1 and CDR2: SGHRS and YFSETQ. This CDR3 comprises 15 residues. V lost 0 bases and J 0 bases, leaving 9 bases between the germline ends. The CDR3 reads CASSLAPGMNTEAFF. For the CDR3, the DNA is TGCGCCAGCAGCTTGGCCCCAGGGATGAACACTGAAGCTTTCTTT.

The chain carries TRBV14 and TRBJ1-1; D remains unclear. Between the trimmed V and J ends, which lost 5 bases and 5 bases, there was a span of 15 bases. The CDR3 covers 14 residues. Germline CDR1 is SGHDN and CDR2 is FVKESK. CDR3 in DNA: TGTGCCAGCAGCGACCAGGCTTTTGGGACTGAAGCTTTCTTT. This encodes CASSDQAFGTEAFF.

This sequence joins TRBV19 and TRBJ2-2; TRBD2 matches at 10 bases. This CDR3 comprises 16 residues. J lost 4 bases, V lost 5 bases, and 7 bases had no gene match. Germline loops: CDR1 LNHDA, CDR2 SQIVND (reference sequence). The CDR3 region has the DNA TGTGCCAGTAGTGGCAGCGGGAGGGCCGGCACCGGGGAGCTGTTTTTT. Its protein product is CASSGSGRAGTGELFF.

This clone was observed a single time. V and J are TRBV7-9 and TRBJ2-1; D possibly corresponds to TRBD1 (6 bases). The V gene lost 6 bases and the J gene lost 8 bases, with 11 bases spanning the gap. CDR3 size: 12 residues. Germline CDR1 is SEHNR and CDR2 is FQNEAQ (reference sequence). The CDR3 loop is CASRPPGDEQFF. CDR3 DNA: TGTGCCAGCAGACCCCCAGGGGATGAGCAGTTCTTC.

This rearrangement joins TRBV7-9 to TRBJ1-3; TRBD1 matches 8 bases. CDR1 is SEHNR, CDR2 FQNEAQ, per germline (reference sequence). This CDR3 region has 16 residues. The trim removed 5 bases at V and 4 bases at J, leaving 10 bases unmatched. In DNA, the CDR3 is TGTGCCAGCAGCCCCCGCATTCAGGGGGCGGGAAACACCATATATTTT. Protein: CASSPRIQGAGNTIYF.

This chain links TRBV19 with TRBJ1-2, with 7 bases matching TRBD1. The CDR3 covers 15 residues. The V gene end was trimmed by 5 bases and the J gene end by 4 bases; junction bases not matched to a gene: 10. Germline V gene lookup returns CDR1 LNHDA and CDR2 SQIVND (reference sequence). The DNA for the CDR3 is TGTGCCAGTAGTCGTCCGACAGGGAATTTCTATGGCTACACCTTC. Its translation: CASSRPTGNFYGYTF.

V usage is TRBV21-1 and J usage is TRBJ2-5; the tabulated D call, TRBD1, remains unverified against the DNA. TRBV21-1 is tagged as a pseudogene. The CDR3 is 16 residues long. The CDR3: CASSKGDRDGKETQYF. CDR3 in DNA: TGTGCCAGCAGCAAAGGGGACAGGGATGGAAAAGAGACCCAGTACTTC.

V gene TRBV7-8 combines with J gene TRBJ2-2; 8 nucleotides line up with TRBD1. Germline CDR1 and CDR2: SGHVS and FQNEAQ. V shed 0 bases and J 7 bases; nucleotides not matched to a gene: 7. The CDR3 totals 16 residues. The CDR3: CASSLAGTGEVGELFF. As DNA, the CDR3 is TGTGCCAGCAGCTTAGCGGGGACAGGAGAGGTCGGGGAGCTGTTTTTT.

The J gene is TRBJ2-1, the V gene TRBV5-1, with 8 bases fitting TRBD2. Germline CDR1 SGHRS, CDR2 YFSETQ. V lost 0 bases, J lost 5 bases, and 7 bases stayed unmatched. There are 16 residues in the CDR3. The CDR3 nucleotides are TGCGCCAGCAGCTTGGGAGCGGGAGTTGTGGACAATGAGCAGTTCTTC. This codes for CASSLGAGVVDNEQFF.

The J gene is TRBJ1-3, the V gene TRBV19; a possible D gene is TRBD1 (6 bases). The CDR3 covers 16 residues. V dropped 5 bases and J dropped 0 bases, with 14 bases sitting between them. CDR1 and CDR2 from the germline V gene are LNHDA and SQIVND (reference sequence). The CDR3 reads CASSGRQDPSGNTIYF. In nucleotides, the CDR3 is TGTGCCAGTAGTGGGAGACAGGATCCCTCTGGAAACACCATATATTTT.

The chain combines TRBV9 with TRBJ2-1, with TRBD2 identical over 12 bases. V dropped 7 bases and J dropped 5; count of bases not matched to a gene: 7. The CDR3 consists of 15 residues. Germline CDR1 SGDLS, CDR2 YYNGEE. The CDR3 DNA reads TGTGCCAGCGGAAACCTAGCGGGGGGGGACAATGAGCAGTTCTTC. The encoded protein is CASGNLAGGDNEQFF.

The V and J genes are TRBV7-2 and TRBJ2-1; TRBD2 matches 12 bases. V shed 5 bases and J 9 bases; nucleotides not matched to a gene: 11. In germline, CDR1 is SGHTA, CDR2 FQGNSA. The CDR3 runs 16 residues. In nucleotides, the CDR3 is TGTGCCAGCAGCCCCCACCTAGCGGGAGGGAGCGGTGAGCAGTTCTTC. Residues: CASSPHLAGGSGEQFF. Full variable domain (missing parts from reference TRBV7-2 and TRBJ2-1): GAGVSQSPSNKVTEKGKDVELRCDPISGHTALYWYRQSLGQGLEFLIYFQGNSAPDKSGLPSDRFSAERTGGSVSTLTIQRTQQEDSAVYLCASSPHLAGGSGEQFFGPGTRLTVL.

The gene calls are TRBV11-3 and TRBJ2-7; TRBD1 aligns across 9 bases. Germline CDR1 and CDR2: SGHNT and YENEEA. This CDR3 has 18 amino acids. V shed 8 bases and J 0 bases; nucleotides not matched to a gene: 17. The CDR3: CASRKTGGPPTLSYEQYF. The CDR3 bases are TGTGCCAGCCGAAAGACAGGGGGGCCCCCGACCCTCTCCTACGAGCAGTACTTC.